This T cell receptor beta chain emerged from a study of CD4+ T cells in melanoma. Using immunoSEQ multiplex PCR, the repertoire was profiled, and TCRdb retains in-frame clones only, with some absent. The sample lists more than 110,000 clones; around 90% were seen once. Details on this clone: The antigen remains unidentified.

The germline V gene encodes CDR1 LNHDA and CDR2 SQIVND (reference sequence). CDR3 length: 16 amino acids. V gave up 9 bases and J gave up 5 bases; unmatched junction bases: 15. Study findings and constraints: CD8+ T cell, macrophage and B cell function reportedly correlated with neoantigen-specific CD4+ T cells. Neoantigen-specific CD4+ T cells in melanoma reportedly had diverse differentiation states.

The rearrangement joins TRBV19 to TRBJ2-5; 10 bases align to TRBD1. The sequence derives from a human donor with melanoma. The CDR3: CARAAKTGTGEETQYF. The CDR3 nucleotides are TGTGCCAGAGCCGCAAAGACCGGGACAGGGGAGGAGACCCAGTACTTC.